This T cell receptor beta chain was found in a study of blood T cell repertoires in COVID-19. Study-wide background: PBMCs, B-cell-depleted T cells, or T cells were the source of the cDNA or gDNA that made up the material.

This clone occurred a few times. Either two negative PCRs, clearance, or symptom resolution qualified Cohort 3 donors as recovered. This CDR3 contains 13 residues. V lost 4 bases, J lost 7 bases, and 8 bases lay in between. Per the germline V gene, CDR1 is KGHSH and CDR2 is LQKENI. Generated by immunoSEQ multiplex PCR, the TCRdb table keeps only in-frame clones and is missing some. The table lists 190,000 or so clones, more than 65% of them singletons. The rearrangement joins TRBV18 to TRBJ1-6, with D perhaps matching TRBD1 (5 bases). This receptor was identified in a man aged 35 to 55 who had recovered from COVID-19. Sequencing used PBMCs or T cells enriched from blood (not recorded which). The CDR3 coding sequence is TGTGCCAGCTCACTAACAGGAAATTCACCCCTCCACTTT. Its translation: CASSLTGNSPLHF.